This T cell receptor beta chain was identified during a study of shared clonotypes between healthy human individuals. Libraries were prepared by immunoSEQ multiplex PCR; TCRdb keeps only in-frame clonotypes and omits some of them. The data show some 2 million clones, about 94% seen once. Germline assignment: CDR1 LGHNA and CDR2 YNFKEQ. Trimming stripped 0 bases from V and 3 bases from J, with 9 bases between. The CDR3 is 14 amino acids. CD8 cells regarded as naive lacked CD45RO, were positively chosen for CCR7, and omitted terminally differentiated effector memory CD45RA+ cells. Specimen: naive CD8+ T cells sorted from blood. V and J are TRBV4-2 and TRBJ2-7; D is unresolved. This clonotype originated in a man aged 18 to 30 in good health. CDR3 DNA: TGTGCCAGCAGCCAAGAGGAAGGGTTCTACGAGCAGTACTTC. As protein: CASSQEEGFYEQYF.